This section outlines one T cell receptor (beta chain) sequence together with its context. Its antigen is as yet unknown. The repertoire was sequenced with immunoSEQ multiplex PCR; TCRdb's copy has only in-frame clones and lacks some. This sample yields several thousand clones, of which over 85% are seen a single time; around 1.6% belongs to the top ten. This sample was included in a study of regulatory and conventional T cells in RAG deficiency. The study, taken as a whole, reports: In Omenn syndrome, Treg and Tconv repertoires overlapped >80%. Compared with controls, unique Treg TCR beta sequences dropped around 90-fold in Omenn syndrome and CID/AS.

Regulatory T cells were sorted from blood as CD4+ CD25-high CD127-low cells. This CDR3 comprises 13 residues. V was cut by 4 bases and J by 3 bases, with 8 bases left in between. CDR1 and CDR2 from the germline V gene are MNHEY and SMNVEV (reference sequence). These data also formed part of another study, on regulatory T cells. As reported in that work: Primers: 52 TRBV forward and 13 TRBJ reverse.

The material sequenced was CD127- CD25+ CD4+ Tregs sorted from blood. The chain combines TRBV27 with TRBJ2-3, with D unresolved. The clonotype comes from a human donor in good health. CDR3 sequence: CASSSHSTDTQYF. In nucleotides, the CDR3 is TGTGCCAGCAGTTCCCATAGTACAGATACGCAGTATTTT.